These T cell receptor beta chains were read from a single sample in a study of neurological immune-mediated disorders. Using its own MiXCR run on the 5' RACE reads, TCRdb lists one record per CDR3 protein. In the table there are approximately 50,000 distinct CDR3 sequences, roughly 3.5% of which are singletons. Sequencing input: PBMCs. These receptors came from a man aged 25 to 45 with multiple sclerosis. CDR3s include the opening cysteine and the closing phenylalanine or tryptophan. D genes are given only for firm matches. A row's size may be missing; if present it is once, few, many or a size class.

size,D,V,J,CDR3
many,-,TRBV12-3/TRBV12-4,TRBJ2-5,CASSLDRDQETQYF
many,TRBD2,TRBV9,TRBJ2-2,CASSVAAGGPNTGELFF
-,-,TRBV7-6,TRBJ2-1,CASSLGEGDIEQFF
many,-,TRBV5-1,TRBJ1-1,CASSLRGRDTEAFF
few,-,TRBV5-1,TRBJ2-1,CASIQGWSRFF
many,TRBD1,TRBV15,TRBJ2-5,CATSRDQDRGRSETQYF
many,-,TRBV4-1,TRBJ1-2,CASSQGHASPAGYGYTF
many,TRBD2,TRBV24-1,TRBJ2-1,CATSGTSGGDEQFF
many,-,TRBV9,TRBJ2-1,CASTGDSFSYNEQFF
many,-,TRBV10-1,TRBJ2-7,CASSEGSPYEQYF
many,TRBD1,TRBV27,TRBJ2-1,CASNIGTGGWNEQFF
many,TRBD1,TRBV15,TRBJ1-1,CATSSAGTENTEAFF
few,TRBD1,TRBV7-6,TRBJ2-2,CASSVRTGGSFANTGELFF
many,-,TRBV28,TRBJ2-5,CATERGGLTRGTQYF